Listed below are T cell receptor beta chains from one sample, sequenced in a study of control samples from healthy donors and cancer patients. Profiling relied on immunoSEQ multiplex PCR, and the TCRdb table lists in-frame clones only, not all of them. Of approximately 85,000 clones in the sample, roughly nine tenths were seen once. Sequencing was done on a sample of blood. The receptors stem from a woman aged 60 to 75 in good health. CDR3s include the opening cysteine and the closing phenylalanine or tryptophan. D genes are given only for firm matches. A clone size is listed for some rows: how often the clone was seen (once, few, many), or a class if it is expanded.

TGTGCCAGCTCTTCGGACAGAAACACTGAAGCTTTCTTT CASSSDRNTEAFF TRBV18 . . TRBJ1-1
TGCGCCAGCAGGGTGGGGCCCGCTCATGAGCAGTTCTTC CASRVGPAHEQFF TRBV5-1 . . TRBJ2-1
TGTGCCAGCTTGTTCAGGGGGTGGACTGAAGCTTTCTTT CASLFRGWTEAFF TRBV2 TRBD1 . TRBJ1-1
TGCAGCGTCGGACAGCCTAATCAGCCCCAGCATTTT CSVGQPNQPQHF TRBV29-1 . . TRBJ1-5
TGTGCCAGCAACGGCAGGGGTCGATCTGGAAACACCATATATTTT CASNGRGRSGNTIYF TRBV2 . . TRBJ1-3
TGCGCCAGCAGCATTCCACAAGGAGACACCGGGGAGCTGTTTTTT CASSIPQGDTGELFF TRBV5-1 . . TRBJ2-2
TGTGCCAGCAGTTCTCGGACTAGCGGGAGGGTAAGCCAAGAGACCCAGTACTTC CASSSRTSGRVSQETQYF TRBV2 TRBD2 . TRBJ2-5
TGTGCCACCAAGGAAGACAGGGATGCCTACAATGAGCAGTTCTTC CATKEDRDAYNEQFF TRBV19 TRBD1 once TRBJ2-1
TGTGCCAGTAGTGCCCCCGACTATGGCTACACCTTC CASSAPDYGYTF TRBV19 . . TRBJ1-2
TGTGCCAGCAGCCCACCCGGACAGGGCTCCTACAATGAGCAGTTCTTC CASSPPGQGSYNEQFF TRBV11-2 TRBD1 . TRBJ2-1
TGCAGTGCTAGACACGGGGCTTACACCTTC CSARHGAYTF TRBV20-1 . . TRBJ1-2
TGTGCCAGCAGCCTTTACGTCCGGCCCCACGAAGCTTTCTTT CASSLYVRPHEAFF TRBV6-6 . . TRBJ1-1
TGTGCCACCAGTGATCCCAAAGGGGGAAGGGTCCCGGTCTTGAACAATGAGCAGTTCTTC CATSDPKGGRVPVLNNEQFF TRBV24-1 . . TRBJ2-1
TGTGCCAGCAGCCCTAGTAGCGTATCCAGCACAGATACGCAGTATTTT CASSPSSVSSTDTQYF TRBV7-2 . . TRBJ2-3
TGCGCCAGCAGCCAGTCGACAGGGGGCCAAGAGACCCAGTACTTC CASSQSTGGQETQYF TRBV4-3 TRBD1 . TRBJ2-5
TGTGCCAGCAGCTTAGAAAGGGGTGAAAAACTGTTTTTT CASSLERGEKLFF TRBV11-3 . . TRBJ1-4
TGTGCCAGCAGCCTGACCTCGCCCTTATACTATGGCTACACCTTC CASSLTSPLYYGYTF TRBV3-1/TRBV3-2 . . TRBJ1-2
TGTGCCACCAGGGGTGAGGAGAACACTGAAGCTTTCTTT CATRGEENTEAFF TRBV24-1 . . TRBJ1-1
TGTGCCAGCAGCTTTCCTGGGACAGGGATTAACACTGAAGCTTTCTTT CASSFPGTGINTEAFF TRBV13 TRBD1 . TRBJ1-1
TGTGCCTGGAGACAGGGACTTGATCCCGACACCATATATTTT CAWRQGLDPDTIYF TRBV30 . . TRBJ1-3
TGTGCCAGCAGTTTATTGACAGACCTGGGTCCTGAAGCTTTCTTT CASSLLTDLGPEAFF TRBV28 . . TRBJ1-1
TGTGCCAGCAGTTCGTCTAGGTCTAGCGGGAGGCAAGAGACCCAGTACTTC CASSSSRSSGRQETQYF TRBV28 TRBD2 . TRBJ2-5
TGTGCCAGCAGTTATAACGCGAAGCAGTACTTC CASSYNAKQYF TRBV6-5 . . TRBJ2-7
TGTGCCAGCAGTTTAGTTGGCGGAAGCTCCTACGAGCAGTACTTC CASSLVGGSSYEQYF TRBV27 . . TRBJ2-7
TGTGCCAGTAATAGGGGGACAGGGTATAGCAATCAGCCCCAGCATTTT CASNRGTGYSNQPQHF TRBV19 TRBD1 . TRBJ1-5
TGTGCCAGCAGTAACTACCACGGGCTTAGCACCGGGGAGCTGTTTTTT CASSNYHGLSTGELFF TRBV6-4 . . TRBJ2-2
TGTGCCAGCAGCGTAGGTGAGGGATTAAGGACAGATACGCAGTATTTT CASSVGEGLRTDTQYF TRBV9 . . TRBJ2-3
TGTGCCAGCAGCTTGGGGACTAGCGGCCCCTACGAGCAGTACTTC CASSLGTSGPYEQYF TRBV7-6 TRBD2 . TRBJ2-7
TGTGCCAGCAGCTTCGGGTTAGCCAAAAACATTCAGTACTTC CASSFGLAKNIQYF TRBV7-2 . . TRBJ2-4
TGCGCCAGCAGCTTGGGGAATGGATATGAAAAACTGTTTTTT CASSLGNGYEKLFF TRBV5-1 . . TRBJ1-4
TGTGCCAGTAGTATAGACCCCCAGGGCTCCTATGGCTACACCTTC CASSIDPQGSYGYTF TRBV19 . . TRBJ1-2
TGCAGCGTTGGGGACAGTTCTGAAAAACTGTTTTTT CSVGDSSEKLFF TRBV29-1 TRBD1 . TRBJ1-4
TGTGCCAGCAGTTTAGGGACACCAGCAAATTATGGCTACACCTTC CASSLGTPANYGYTF TRBV28 . . TRBJ1-2
TGTGCCAGCAGGCGGACAGGGAGGGACTATCAGCCCCAGCATTTT CASRRTGRDYQPQHF TRBV28 TRBD1 once TRBJ1-5
TGTGCCAGCAGTAAGCTAGCGGCCTACAATGAGCAGTTCTTC CASSKLAAYNEQFF TRBV6-5 TRBD2 . TRBJ2-1
TGTGCCAGCGCGGGGACCCTTGGGCGCTCTGGGGCCAACGTCCTGACTTTC CASAGTLGRSGANVLTF TRBV7-8 . . TRBJ2-6